The 24 T cell receptor beta chains below come from one sample, sequenced in a study of T cell repertoires in cytomegalovirus infection (dated 2019 in TCRdb). Instrument used: Illumina HiSeq 1500. The raw public data were reprocessed by TCRdb itself: fastp quality trimming at Q25, MiXCR clonotype calling, in-frame beta chains only. Rows merge per CDR3 protein into single entries with the most common DNA and genes. The sample records 150,000 to 200,000 distinct CDR3 sequences, about 28% of which are singletons. Clones ranked in the top ten supply approximately 31% of the sample. Sequencing used PBMCs. The receptors derive from a human donor in good health (CMV status not recorded). Some clones in this sample may be carry-over from other donors' samples.

This clonotype is classed as medium-sized. V usage is TRBV7-2 and J usage is TRBJ1-6; D is unclear. The CDR3 sequence is 16 residues long. Trimming took off 5 bases at V and 0 bases at J, with 11 bases between the two ends. Germline loops: CDR1 SGHTA, CDR2 FQGNSA. The CDR3 sequence is CASSETRTSYNSPLHF. The CDR3 region has the DNA TGTGCCAGCAGCGAAACAAGGACCTCCTATAATTCACCCCTCCACTTT. Looking up the rest from reference TRBV7-2 and TRBJ1-6 gives the full variable domain: GAGVSQSPSNKVTEKGKDVELRCDPISGHTALYWYRQSLGQGLEFLIYFQGNSAPDKSGLPSDRFSAERTGGSVSTLTIQRTQQEDSAVYLCASSETRTSYNSPLHFGNGTRLTVT.

The genes are TRBV20-1 and TRBJ1-1; TRBD1 agrees at 8 bases. CDR1 is DFQATT, CDR2 SNEGSKA, per germline (reference sequence). J was trimmed by 7 bases and V by 4 bases; bases with no gene match: 5. The CDR3 sequence is 12 residues long. CDR3 in DNA: TGCAGTGCTAACACAGGGGGGGGTGAAGCTTTCTTT. This sequence encodes CSANTGGGEAFF.

At least ten counts were recorded for this clonotype. The J gene is TRBJ1-1, the V gene TRBV20-1; D call uncertain. Germline V gene sequence: CDR1 DFQATT, CDR2 SNEGSKA (reference sequence). There are 16 residues in the CDR3. V shed 2 bases and J shed 4 bases, with 20 bases lying between them. CDR3 nucleotide sequence: TGCAGTGCTAGAACCCAGCTCCCCGGAGGAGGCACTGAAGCTTTCTTT. It translates to CSARTQLPGGGTEAFF.

Comments on this clonotype: A much larger clonotype is one base distant, so this may be a read error. V gene TRBV7-9 combines with J gene TRBJ1-6, with D tentatively TRBD1 (5 bases). Trimming pared 0 bases from V and 7 bases from J, leaving 7 bases between. The germline gives CDR1 SEHNR, CDR2 FQNEAQ (reference sequence). The CDR3 has 14 amino acids. Here the CDR3 reads CASSLAGDNSPLHF. In nucleotides, the CDR3 is TGTGCCAGCAGCTTAGCCGGGGACAATTCACCCCTCCACTTT.

The DNA for the CDR3 is TGCAGCGTTCTAGTGAACACTGAAGCTTTCTTT. Amino acids: CSVLVNTEAFF. This rearrangement joins TRBV29-1 to TRBJ1-1, with D unresolved. The ends were cut back, 5 bases at V and 0 bases at J, with 4 bases in the middle. Germline V lookup: CDR1 SQVTM, CDR2 ANQGSEA. The CDR3 loop spans 11 amino acids.

This chain uses TRBV3-1 with TRBJ2-1, with a weak D call TRBD2 (6 bases). This CDR3 comprises 15 residues. Germline loops: CDR1 LGHDT, CDR2 YNNKEL (reference sequence). V was clipped by 0 bases and J by 5 bases, with 11 bases between them. The CDR3 region has the DNA TGTGCCAGCAGCCAAGATTGGGGGGAAAACAATGAGCAGTTCTTC. This encodes CASSQDWGENNEQFF.

In regard to this clonotype: Its ends do not fully match the called genes, so a read error is possible. The chain carries TRBV7-7 and TRBJ2-1, with a possible D match to TRBD2 (6 bases). There are 14 residues in the CDR3. Germline lookup yields CDR1 SSHAT and CDR2 FNYEAQ (reference sequence). The DNA of the CDR3 is TGTGCTAGCAGCTTAGAACGGGACTCCCAGGAGCAGTTCTTC. Protein sequence: CASSLERDSQEQFF.

V and J are TRBV7-8 and TRBJ2-3; 8 bases fit TRBD2. The CDR3 consists of 17 residues. CDR1 is SGHVS, CDR2 FQNEAQ, per germline. V trimming: 2 bases; J trimming: 0 bases; junction bases outside the gene matches: 7. Here the CDR3 DNA reads TGTGCCAGCAGCTTACCCCGTAGCGGGGAGAGCACAGATACGCAGTATTTT. Translated: CASSLPRSGESTDTQYF.

This clonotype was observed a single time. This rearrangement joins TRBV2 to TRBJ2-4; 8 bases agree with TRBD1. Germline V gene lookup returns CDR1 SNHLY and CDR2 FYNNEI. This CDR3 contains 13 residues. V lost 6 bases, J lost 8 bases, and 6 bases stayed unmatched. CDR3 sequence reads: CASRVDREDIQYF. CDR3 DNA: TGTGCCAGCAGGGTGGACAGGGAAGACATTCAGTACTTC.

The chain employs TRBV19 and TRBJ2-6; D gene uncertain. V was shortened by 2 bases and J by 0 bases, with 17 bases between the two germline ends. In germline, CDR1 is LNHDA, CDR2 SQIVND (reference sequence). The CDR3 spans 19 residues. In nucleotides, the CDR3 is TGTGCCAGTAGTATAAAACGGGTCGGCACGACCTCTGGGGCCAACGTCCTGACTTTC. It specifies CASSIKRVGTTSGANVLTF.

The chain is built from TRBV5-6 and TRBJ2-7; TRBD2 matches at 7 bases. The junction had 9 bases not matched to a gene; V was cut back by 5 bases and J by 4 bases. From germline, CDR1 is SGHDT and CDR2 YYEEEE. The CDR3 is 14 residues long. DNA of the CDR3: TGTGCCAGCAGAATAATTGACGGGGGGTACGAGCAGTACTTC. Amino acids: CASRIIDGGYEQYF.

This clonotype was detected only a few times. The chain carries TRBV11-2 and TRBJ2-1; 10 nucleotides match TRBD2. The CDR3 is 16 residues long. Germline V lookup: CDR1 SGHAT, CDR2 FQNNGV. The trim removed 7 bases at V and 4 bases at J, leaving 10 bases unmatched. The chain's CDR3 is CASIPEAGGSYNEQFF. The CDR3 DNA is TGTGCCAGCATCCCTGAAGCGGGGGGGTCTTACAATGAGCAGTTCTTC.

This clonotype has at least ten counts. CDR3 bases: TGTGCCAGCAGGATGGGGTACGGAGAGACCCAGTACTTC. Encoded protein: CASRMGYGETQYF. The V call is TRBV7-2, the J call TRBJ2-5; no definite D call. This CDR3 has 13 residues. The germline V and J ends were trimmed by 6 bases and 4 bases, with 12 bases remaining between them. The germline gives CDR1 SGHTA, CDR2 FQGNSA.

V and J are TRBV11-2 and TRBJ2-1; D could derive from TRBD1 or TRBD2 (6 bases each). Germline CDR1 SGHAT, CDR2 FQNNGV. V was cut by 4 bases and J by 10 bases, with 20 bases left in between. This CDR3 region has 15 residues. The CDR3 DNA reads as TGTGCCAGCAGCTCTCTAGCTTGGGGGGCTGGCGAGCAGTTCTTC. It is translated as CASSSLAWGAGEQFF.

This clonotype occurred many times. The chain has TRBV7-2 and TRBJ2-5; 10 bases map to TRBD2. The V gene's germline CDR1 is SGHTA and CDR2 FQGNSA. The CDR3 length is 16 residues. V was pared by 1 base and J by 2 bases, with 4 bases of the junction left unmatched. Here the CDR3 reads CASSLDPSGGQETQYF. The CDR3 nucleotides are TGTGCCAGCAGCTTAGACCCTAGCGGGGGTCAAGAGACCCAGTACTTC.

This clonotype was counted many times. This sequence joins TRBV7-2 and TRBJ2-5; D possibly uses TRBD1 or TRBD2 (5 bases each). This CDR3 has 14 amino acids. In germline, CDR1 is SGHTA, CDR2 FQGNSA. V lost 5 bases and J 4 bases, leaving 14 bases between the germline ends. CDR3 loop: CASSPTGARETQYF. In DNA form, the CDR3 reads TGTGCCAGCAGCCCCACCGGGGCTCGAGAGACCCAGTACTTC. The full variable domain, rest sourced from reference TRBV7-2 and TRBJ2-5, is GAGVSQSPSNKVTEKGKDVELRCDPISGHTALYWYRQSLGQGLEFLIYFQGNSAPDKSGLPSDRFSAERTGGSVSTLTIQRTQQEDSAVYLCASSPTGARETQYFGPGTRLLVL.

This rearrangement joins TRBV7-6 to TRBJ1-4; D remains ambiguous. The V gene's germline CDR1 is SGHVS and CDR2 FNYEAQ. This CDR3 contains 14 residues. Trimming took off 1 base at V and 7 bases at J, with 10 bases between the two ends. The CDR3 reads CASSLGLQSEKLFF. CDR3 bases: TGTGCCAGCAGCTTAGGCCTTCAGAGTGAAAAACTGTTTTTT.

This clonotype has at least ten counts. The V and J genes are TRBV12-3 or TRBV12-4 and TRBJ1-1; D possibly corresponds to TRBD1 (5 bases). The CDR3 runs 14 residues. V shed 7 bases and J shed 6 bases, with 18 bases lying between them. CDR3 sequence reads: CASIEDKVYAEAFF. The CDR3 region has the DNA TGTGCCAGCATCGAGGACAAAGTCTACGCTGAAGCTTTCTTT.

Note on this clonotype: Lacking the conserved final phenylalanine or tryptophan, this CDR3 likely reflects a read error. The chain links TRBV7-9 to TRBJ1-5; possible D gene TRBD1, 5 bases. V was pared by 7 bases and J by 6 bases, with 13 bases between. The CDR3 covers 13 residues. CDR1 and CDR2 from the germline V gene are SEHNR and FQNEAQ (reference sequence). Here the CDR3 reads CASNPGRAQPQHS. The CDR3 nucleotides read TGTGCCAGCAACCCAGGGAGGGCTCAGCCCCAGCATTCT.

In this sample, this clonotype turned up a few times. The chain carries TRBV5-5 and TRBJ2-1; TRBD1 aligns across 7 bases. This CDR3 has 15 amino acids. Germline trimming cut 3 bases from V and 0 bases from J; bases unmatched to any gene: 3. CDR1 and CDR2 (germline): SGHKS, YYEKEE (reference sequence). The CDR3 DNA follows: TGTGCCAGCAGCTACTGGGACAGCTCCTACAATGAGCAGTTCTTC. Protein product: CASSYWDSSYNEQFF.

This sequence joins TRBV6-2 or TRBV6-3 and TRBJ2-7; D remains unclear. Trimming removed 2 bases from V and 3 bases from J, with 20 bases in between. This CDR3 is built from 17 residues. CDR1 MNHEY and CDR2 SVGEGT come from the germline V gene. DNA for the CDR3: TGTGCCAGCAGTTACGTTCCCGGATCAGGACCTAACTACGAGCAGTACTTC. Encoded protein: CASSYVPGSGPNYEQYF.

The V gene is TRBV12-3 or TRBV12-4, the J gene TRBJ1-6; D is unclear. V lost 5 bases to trimming and J lost 10 bases, with 12 bases between them. This CDR3 has 13 residues. The CDR3 loop reads CASSTRLESPLHF. CDR3 in DNA: TGTGCCAGCAGTACTAGGCTAGAATCACCCCTCCACTTT.

V usage is TRBV7-2 and J usage is TRBJ2-5, with 7 bases identical to TRBD1. After removal of 0 bases from V and 5 bases from J, the junction contained 9 bases not matched to a gene. CDR1 is SGHTA, CDR2 FQGNSA, per germline. This CDR3 region has 16 residues. CDR3 DNA sequence: TGTGCCAGCAGCTTAGCGCTTAGAGGGGGCAGGGAGACCCAGTACTTC. Translating it yields CASSLALRGGRETQYF.

This clonotype was counted between two and nine times. The V and J genes are TRBV19 and TRBJ2-3, with a weak D call TRBD2 (5 bases). Trimming removed 6 bases at V and 2 bases at J, with 12 bases between. This CDR3 has 14 residues. The germline gives CDR1 LNHDA, CDR2 SQIVND (reference sequence). The CDR3 DNA is TGTGCCAGTAGCGATGCGGACTTCACAGATACGCAGTATTTT. Its protein is CASSDADFTDTQYF. Together with reference TRBV19 and TRBJ2-3, the CDR3 gives the full variable domain: DGGITQSPKYLFRKEGQNVTLSCEQNLNHDAMYWYRQDPGQGLRLIYYSQIVNDFQKGDIAEGYSVSREKKESFPLTVTSAQKNPTAFYLCASSDADFTDTQYFGPGTRLTVL.